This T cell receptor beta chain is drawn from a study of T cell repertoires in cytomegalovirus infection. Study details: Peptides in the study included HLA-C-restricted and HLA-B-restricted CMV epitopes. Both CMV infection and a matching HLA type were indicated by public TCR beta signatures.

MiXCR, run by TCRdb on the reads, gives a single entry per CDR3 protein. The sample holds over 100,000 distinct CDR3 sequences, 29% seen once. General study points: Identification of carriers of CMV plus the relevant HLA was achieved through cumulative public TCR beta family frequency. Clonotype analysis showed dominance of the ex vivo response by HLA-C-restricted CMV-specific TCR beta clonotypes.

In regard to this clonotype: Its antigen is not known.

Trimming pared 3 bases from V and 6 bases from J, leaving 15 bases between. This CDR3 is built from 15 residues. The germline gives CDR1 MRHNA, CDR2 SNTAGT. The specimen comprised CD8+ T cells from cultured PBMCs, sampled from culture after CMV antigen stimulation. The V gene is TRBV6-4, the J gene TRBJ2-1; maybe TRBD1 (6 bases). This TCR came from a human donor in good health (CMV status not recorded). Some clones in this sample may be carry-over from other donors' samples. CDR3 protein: CASSEGAGVSNEQFF. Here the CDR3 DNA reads TGTGCCAGCAGTGAGGGGGCAGGGGTGTCCAATGAGCAGTTCTTC.